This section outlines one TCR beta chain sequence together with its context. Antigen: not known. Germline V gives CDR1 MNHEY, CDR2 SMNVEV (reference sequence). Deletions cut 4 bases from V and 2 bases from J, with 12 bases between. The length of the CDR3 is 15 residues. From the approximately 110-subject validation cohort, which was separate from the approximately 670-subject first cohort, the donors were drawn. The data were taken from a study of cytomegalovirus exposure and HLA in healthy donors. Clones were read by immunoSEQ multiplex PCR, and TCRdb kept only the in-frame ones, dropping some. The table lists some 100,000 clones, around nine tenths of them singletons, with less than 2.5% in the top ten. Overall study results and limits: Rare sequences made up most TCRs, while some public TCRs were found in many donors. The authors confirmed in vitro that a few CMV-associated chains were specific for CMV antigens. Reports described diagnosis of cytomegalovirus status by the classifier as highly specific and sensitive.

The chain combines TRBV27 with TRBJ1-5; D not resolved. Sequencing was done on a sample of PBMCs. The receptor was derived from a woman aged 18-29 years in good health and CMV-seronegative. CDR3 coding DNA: TGTGCCAGCAGTTATGCGGGAGGCGGCAATCAGCCCCAGCATTTT. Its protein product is CASSYAGGGNQPQHF.